This is a list of T cell receptor beta chains from one sample in a study of T cells after yellow fever vaccination. In TCRdb, the 5' RACE reads were re-called with MiXCR into one record per CDR3 protein. The table shows approximately 450,000 distinct CDR3 sequences, with 15% to 20% occurring only once. The starting material was PBMCs, obtained before the yellow fever booster vaccination. Source of these receptors: a man aged 18 to 30 who received the YFV17D yellow fever vaccine. The CDR3 runs from the conserved cysteine through the conserved F or W. Fields, in order: J gene, clone size, V gene, D gene, CDR3 DNA, CDR3 protein. D genes are given only for firm matches. Size values are once, few and many counts, or a class for expanded clones, and some rows have none.

>TRBJ1-5|-|TRBV6-2/TRBV6-3|-
TGTGCCAGCACTGCGTATAGCAATCAGCCCCAGCATTTT
CASTAYSNQPQHF
>TRBJ2-1|-|TRBV20-1|-
TGCAGTGCTCCCCGCCCTACTCGCGGGCAGTTCTTC
CSAPRPTRGQFF
>TRBJ2-1|-|TRBV7-2|TRBD1
TGTGCCAGCAGCGGACGACAGGGCCCCTACAATGAGCAGTTCTTC
CASSGRQGPYNEQFF
>TRBJ1-5|few|TRBV7-2|-
TGTGCCAGCAGCTTACAGCAGAGCAATCAGCCCCAGCATTTT
CASSLQQSNQPQHF
>TRBJ1-2|once|TRBV5-5|-
TGTGCCAGCAGCTTGGAGGGTATTAACTATGGCTACACCTTC
CASSLEGINYGYTF
>TRBJ2-4|-|TRBV7-8|-
TGTGCCAGCAGCTTAGTAGGATCAGGGTCGATTCAGTACTTC
CASSLVGSGSIQYF
>TRBJ2-3|-|TRBV7-9|-
TGTGCCAGCAGTATGGACTGGATTGGAGATACGCAGTATTTT
CASSMDWIGDTQYF
>TRBJ1-2|few|TRBV12-3/TRBV12-4|TRBD1
TGTGCCAGCAGCCCTGGGACAGGGCCGAACTATGGCTACACCTTC
CASSPGTGPNYGYTF
>TRBJ2-2|-|TRBV5-1|-
TGCGCCAGCAGGTATGCCCCTTCCGCGAACACCGGGGAGCTGTTTTTT
CASRYAPSANTGELFF
>TRBJ2-5|-|TRBV7-9|TRBD2
TGTGCCAGCAGCCTATTCGGGGGACTAGCGGAGACCCAGTACTTC
CASSLFGGLAETQYF
>TRBJ1-2|few|TRBV29-1|-
TGCAGCGTTGAGCTTAACAGAGGGCCGATTAACTATGGCTACACCTTC
CSVELNRGPINYGYTF
>TRBJ2-4|-|TRBV9|TRBD2
TGTGCCAGCAGCCCCCAAGGAGCGGGGGCAGCGGACATTCAGTACTTC
CASSPQGAGAADIQYF
>TRBJ2-5|-|TRBV24-1|-
TGTGCCACCCCGGTCCCATCGGAGGGAGAGACCCAGTACTTC
CATPVPSEGETQYF
>TRBJ1-1|many|TRBV5-8|TRBD1
TGTGCCAGCAGCTTGGGCTACAGGGGGAGGTACACTGAAGCTTTCTTT
CASSLGYRGRYTEAFF
>TRBJ2-5|-|TRBV29-1|-
TGCAGCGTTCCGGGAGTAGGGGCGGAGACCCAGTACTTC
CSVPGVGAETQYF
>TRBJ1-1|-|TRBV6-1|TRBD1
TGTGCCAGCAGGGGGACAGGGGGACGTGGGATGAACACTGAAGCTTTCTTT
CASRGTGGRGMNTEAFF
>TRBJ1-4|-|TRBV7-9|TRBD1
TGTGCCAGCGGACAAGATGACAGGGATAATGAAAAACTGTTTTTT
CASGQDDRDNEKLFF
>TRBJ2-5|-|TRBV2|TRBD2
TGTGCCAGCAGTGAAGTAGCGGGGGTGGAGACCCAGTACTTC
CASSEVAGVETQYF
>TRBJ2-5|-|TRBV9|-
TGTGCCAGCAGCGTAGGTACGCTGGGAGCGGAGACCCAGTACTTC
CASSVGTLGAETQYF
>TRBJ2-7|-|TRBV6-5|TRBD1
TGTGCCAGCAGTCCCGGGACAGGGATCCACGAGCAGTACTTC
CASSPGTGIHEQYF
>TRBJ1-1|-|TRBV5-1|-
TGCGCCAGCAGCAGTGAACAGGGATTGAACACTGATGCTTTCTTT
CASSSEQGLNTDAFF
>TRBJ2-1|few|TRBV20-1|-
TGCAGTGCTAGCCCCCCGACGGGGGACAATGAGCAGTTCTTC
CSASPPTGDNEQFF
>TRBJ2-7|few|TRBV9|-
TGTGCCAGCAGCGTAGCCCCAGGGACCTACGAGCAGTACTTC
CASSVAPGTYEQYF
>TRBJ2-1|few|TRBV5-1|TRBD1
TGCGCCAGCAGTTTGACAGGGGGCCCATACAATGAGCAGTTCTTC
CASSLTGGPYNEQFF
>TRBJ2-1|few|TRBV6-1|-
TGTGCCAGCAGTGAGTCGGGGAGCTACAATGAGCAGTTCTTC
CASSESGSYNEQFF
>TRBJ1-6|-|TRBV11-2|TRBD1
TGTGCCAGCAGCTTACCCAGGGGGCATGATTCACCCCTCCACTTT
CASSLPRGHDSPLHF
>TRBJ2-1|-|TRBV5-1|-
TGCGCCAGCAGCTTGGCAGCGGACAGCTACAATGAGCAGTTCTTC
CASSLAADSYNEQFF